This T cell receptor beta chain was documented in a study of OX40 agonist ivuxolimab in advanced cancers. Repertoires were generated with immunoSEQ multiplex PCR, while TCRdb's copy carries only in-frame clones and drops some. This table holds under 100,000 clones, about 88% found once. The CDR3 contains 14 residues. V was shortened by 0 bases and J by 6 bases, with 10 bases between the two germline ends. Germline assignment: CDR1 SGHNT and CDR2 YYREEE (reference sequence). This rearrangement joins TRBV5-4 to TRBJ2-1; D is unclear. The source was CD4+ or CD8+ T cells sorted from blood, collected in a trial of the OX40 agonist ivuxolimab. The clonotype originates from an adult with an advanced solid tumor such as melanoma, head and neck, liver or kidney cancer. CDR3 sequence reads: CASSLEIDSNEQFF. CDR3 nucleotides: TGTGCCAGCAGCTTGGAGATAGACTCCAATGAGCAGTTCTTC. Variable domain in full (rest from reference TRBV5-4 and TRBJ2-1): ETGVTQSPTHLIKTRGQQVTLRCSSQSGHNTVSWYQQALGQGPQFIFQYYREEENGRGNFPPRFSGLQFPNYSSELNVNALELDDSALYLCASSLEIDSNEQFFGPGTRLTVL.